Below are 19 T cell receptor beta chains sequenced from a single sample in a study of OX40 agonist ivuxolimab in advanced cancers. Libraries were made using the immunoSEQ multiplex PCR assay. The source is immuneACCESS, and TCRdb retained only in-frame sequences with V and J called. Part of the clones is not carried over; for the studies checked, unresolved V genes explain less than half of this, and the remainder is unexplained. The sample yields 82,000 or so clones; approximately 85% were counted once. The ten largest make up 2% to 2.5% of the sample. The sequencing used CD4+ or CD8+ T cells sorted from blood, collected in a trial of the OX40 agonist ivuxolimab. The receptor source for this set is an adult with an advanced solid tumor such as melanoma, head and neck, liver or kidney cancer.

V usage is TRBV30 and J usage is TRBJ2-3, with TRBD2 matching 11 bases. Germline CDR1 reads GTSNPN; CDR2 reads SVGIG (reference sequence). CDR3 length: 14 residues. V lost 2 bases to trimming and J lost 8 bases; unmatched junction nucleotides: 6. CDR3 residues: CAWSRSGGAGTQYF. For the CDR3, the DNA is TGTGCCTGGAGTCGTAGCGGGGGGGCCGGTACGCAGTATTTT.

This clone has at least ten counts. The chain couples TRBV27 to TRBJ1-5, with D maybe TRBD1 (5 bases). CDR1 and CDR2 from the germline V gene are MNHEY and SMNVEV (reference sequence). This CDR3 comprises 17 residues. V lost 5 bases to trimming and J lost 2 bases, with 19 bases between them. CDR3 bases: TGTGCCAGCAGTACCTGGACACCCGGACGGGGCAATCAGCCCCAGCATTTT. Protein: CASSTWTPGRGNQPQHF.

The rearrangement uses TRBV5-6 and TRBJ1-2; D is uncertain. Per the germline V gene, CDR1 is SGHDT and CDR2 is YYEEEE. With 0 bases removed from V and 2 bases from J, the gap between germline ends came to 11 bases. This CDR3 contains 15 residues. CDR3 loop: CASSLGGKANYGYTF. The CDR3 nucleotides are TGTGCCAGCAGCTTGGGAGGGAAAGCGAACTATGGCTACACCTTC.

This clone was picked up one time. The rearrangement joins TRBV9 to TRBJ2-5; no definite D call. The germline V and J ends were trimmed by 4 bases and 5 bases, with 12 bases remaining between them. There are 13 residues in the CDR3. Germline values: CDR1 SGDLS, CDR2 YYNGEE. The DNA of the CDR3 is TGTGCCAGCAGCCCCCGGACGCTGGAGACCCAGTACTTC. It specifies CASSPRTLETQYF.

V is TRBV2 and J is TRBJ1-4; no definite D call. Trimming shortened V by 0 bases and J by 14 bases, and 13 bases separated the two germline ends. The CDR3 runs 13 residues. Germline CDR1 SNHLY, CDR2 FYNNEI. In DNA form, the CDR3 reads TGTGCCAGCAGTGAAGCGCTTGTTCCAATGCTGTTTTTT. It codes for CASSEALVPMLFF.

The CDR3 DNA reads as TGTGCCAGTAGTATAGCTTCTTTATCCTACAATGAGCAGTTCTTC. Its protein is CASSIASLSYNEQFF. This sequence joins TRBV19 and TRBJ2-1, with D hard to call. Trimming cost V 1 base and J 1 base, with 8 bases left between them. There are 15 residues in the CDR3. CDR1 LNHDA and CDR2 SQIVND come from the germline V gene (reference sequence).

The V and J genes are TRBV5-4 and TRBJ2-3, with a weak D call TRBD2 (6 bases). V was cut by 1 base and J by 0 bases, with 9 bases left in between. Per germline, CDR1 SGHNT and CDR2 YYREEE (reference sequence). The CDR3 runs 15 residues. CDR3 loop: CASSLSRGSTDTQYF. CDR3 nucleotides: TGTGCCAGCAGCTTGAGTCGGGGGAGCACAGATACGCAGTATTTT. The full variable domain, in which reference TRBV5-4 and TRBJ2-3 provide the parts outside the CDR3, is ETGVTQSPTHLIKTRGQQVTLRCSSQSGHNTVSWYQQALGQGPQFIFQYYREEENGRGNFPPRFSGLQFPNYSSELNVNALELDDSALYLCASSLSRGSTDTQYFGPGTRLTVL.

The V and J genes are TRBV27 and TRBJ2-2; D is unresolved. Germline V gene sequence: CDR1 MNHEY, CDR2 SMNVEV (reference sequence). The ends were cut back, 5 bases at V and 4 bases at J, with 5 bases in the middle. The CDR3 consists of 12 residues. CDR3 loop: CASSTRTGELFF. Here the CDR3 DNA reads TGTGCCAGCAGTACTCGCACCGGGGAGCTGTTTTTT.

This clone was recorded only once. The chain combines TRBV5-6 with TRBJ2-4, with 7 bases that match TRBD1. V lost 1 base and J lost 7; bases outside the gene matches: 5. This CDR3 is 14 amino acids long. The germline gives CDR1 SGHDT, CDR2 YYEEEE. In DNA form, the CDR3 reads TGTGCCAGCAGCTTGCAGCAGGGACAGAACATTCAGTACTTC. It codes for CASSLQQGQNIQYF. The full variable domain, completed using reference TRBV5-6 and TRBJ2-4, is DAGVTQSPTHLIKTRGQQVTLRCSPKSGHDTVSWYQQALGQGPQFIFQYYEEEERQRGNFPDRFSGHQFPNYSSELNVNALLLGDSALYLCASSLQQGQNIQYFGAGTRLSVL.

The chain employs TRBV2 and TRBJ2-2, with D maybe TRBD1 (6 bases). V shed 6 bases and J shed 2 bases, with 10 bases lying between them. CDR3 length equals 14 residues. Germline-derived CDR1 and CDR2 are SNHLY and FYNNEI. CDR3 amino acids: CASRTGTNTGELFF. In DNA, the CDR3 is TGTGCCAGCAGAACAGGGACCAACACCGGGGAGCTGTTTTTT.

This rearrangement joins TRBV6-1 to TRBJ2-7; possible D gene TRBD1, 6 bases. The CDR3 is 13 residues long. The germline V and J ends were trimmed by 6 bases and 4 bases, with 13 bases remaining between them. Germline values: CDR1 MNHNS, CDR2 SASEGT. The CDR3 nucleotides are TGTGCCAGCAGCGGCCTGGACAGATACGAGCAGTACTTC. Its protein is CASSGLDRYEQYF.

The V call is TRBV28, the J call TRBJ1-5; D ambiguous. Trimming left V 5 bases short and J 4 bases short, with 6 bases between. CDR1 and CDR2 (germline): MDHEN, SYDVKM. The CDR3 is 12 amino acids. Written as DNA, the CDR3 is TGTGCCAGCAGTGGGCCTAATCAGCCCCAGCATTTT. It translates to CASSGPNQPQHF.

The rearrangement joins TRBV18 to TRBJ2-7; D may correspond to TRBD1 or TRBD2 (5 bases each). V shed 8 bases and J shed 2 bases, with 16 bases lying between them. From germline, CDR1 is KGHSH and CDR2 LQKENI. The CDR3 consists of 14 residues. CDR3 residues: CASAARDGPYEQYF. Written as DNA, the CDR3 is TGTGCCAGCGCGGCCCGGGACGGACCCTACGAGCAGTACTTC.

This sequence joins TRBV6-6 and TRBJ1-2; 10 nucleotides agree with TRBD1. Germline V lookup: CDR1 MNHNY, CDR2 SVGAGI (reference sequence). This CDR3 comprises 14 residues. V lost 8 bases to trimming and J lost 8 bases; unmatched junction nucleotides: 11. The CDR3 DNA reads TGTGCCAGCGAAAACCCCGGGACAGGGGAAGGCTACACCTTC. Its protein product is CASENPGTGEGYTF.

The chain joins TRBV5-5 to TRBJ2-7, with TRBD1 identical over 9 bases. The CDR3 totals 14 residues. The V and J ends lost 1 base and 4 bases, in that order; junction bases with no gene match: 3. Germline assignment: CDR1 SGHKS and CDR2 YYEKEE (reference sequence). The CDR3, as DNA: TGTGCCAGCAGCTTGTGGGACAGGGTATACGAGCAGTACTTC. It codes for CASSLWDRVYEQYF.

This chain uses TRBV7-2 with TRBJ2-5; TRBD2 aligns across 7 bases. The CDR3 has 13 residues. Germline V gene sequence: CDR1 SGHTA, CDR2 FQGNSA. The V segment lost 4 bases and the J segment 5 bases; nucleotides outside the gene matches: 4. CDR3 protein: CASSYRGGETQYF. CDR3 DNA sequence: TGTGCCAGCAGCTATCGGGGAGGGGAGACCCAGTACTTC.

A single count supports this clone. The chain couples TRBV11-2 to TRBJ1-6, with D possibly matching TRBD1 (6 bases). CDR1 SGHAT and CDR2 FQNNGV come from the germline V gene. Trimming shortened V by 5 bases and J by 7 bases, and 15 bases separated the two germline ends. The CDR3 contains 15 residues. The CDR3: CASSAEAGDNSPLHF. CDR3 DNA sequence: TGTGCCAGCAGCGCCGAGGCAGGGGACAATTCACCCCTCCACTTT.

This clone turned up a few times. CDR3 amino acids: CAWSPDDRVYSPLHF. CDR3 DNA: TGTGCCTGGAGTCCCGACGACAGGGTGTATTCACCCCTCCACTTT. The chain uses TRBV30 and TRBJ1-6; the match to TRBD1 covers 7 bases. In germline, CDR1 is GTSNPN, CDR2 SVGIG (reference sequence). There are 15 residues in the CDR3. The J segment lost 8 bases and the V segment lost 2 bases, leaving 9 bases of the junction unmatched.

This clone has just one count. The rearrangement links TRBV7-8 to TRBJ1-1, with 10 bases that match TRBD1. The germline V gene encodes CDR1 SGHVS and CDR2 FQNEAQ. J gave up 7 bases and V 3 bases, and 5 bases lay outside the gene matches. This CDR3 contains 14 residues. This chain's CDR3 is CASSFLDRGDEAFF. The DNA of the CDR3 is TGTGCCAGCAGCTTCCTGGACAGGGGGGATGAAGCTTTCTTT.